A selection of T cell receptor beta chains follows, all from one sample in a study of Ad26.COV2.S vaccination and SARS-CoV-2 variants. TCRdb keeps only in-frame clones here, not all; method: immunoSEQ multiplex PCR. The data hold around 450,000 clones, with roughly 90% observed a single time. Sequencing used peripheral blood, obtained in a trial of Ad26.COV2.S vaccine versus placebo. The receptors were sampled from a person aged 18 to 59 who received the Ad26.COV2.S COVID-19 vaccine or a placebo. The conserved cysteine and the conserved F or W are not part of the CDR3 here. The D gene is left open where the match is weak.

>TRBV19|14|TRBJ1-4|NA
ASSIDNRSSGEKLF
>TRBV2|14|TRBJ2-2|TRBD2
ASSERAGAFTGELF
>TRBV5-4|13|TRBJ2-5|TRBD2
ASSLVGLAVETQY
>TRBV7-2|13|TRBJ1-2|NA
ASSLDREPMRGYT
>TRBV9|11|TRBJ1-2|NA
ASSGQGDYGYT
>TRBV6-5|9|TRBJ1-1|NA
ASSYATEAF
>TRBV25-1|13|TRBJ1-6|NA
ASSESRRSNSPLH
>TRBV7-3|13|TRBJ2-1|TRBD1
ASSLEGTGVDEQF
>TRBV2|13|TRBJ1-5|NA
ASSEFLGASQPQH
>TRBV15|13|TRBJ1-1|NA
ATSRDPEGRTEAF
>TRBV7-2|13|TRBJ1-1|NA
ASSPRGGGFTEAF
>TRBV18|15|TRBJ2-2|TRBD1
ASSPVQAGGSAGELF
>TRBV27|13|TRBJ2-7|TRBD1
ASSLSGQGALEQY
>TRBV27|15|TRBJ2-2|TRBD1
ASSLSGQGGDTGELF
>TRBV9|11|TRBJ2-5|NA
ASSASMRETQY
>TRBV29-1|11|TRBJ2-7|TRBD1
SVISGTDYEQY
>TRBV9|14|TRBJ1-6|TRBD1
ASSVAGTGGNSPLH
>TRBV27|12|TRBJ1-1|TRBD1
ASRSGQTNTEAF
>TRBV9|13|TRBJ1-3|NA
ASSVGTGSGNTIY
>TRBV5-5|15|TRBJ2-4|NA
ASSPIPDTLAKNIQY
>TRBV5-1|11|TRBJ2-2|NA
ASSLAPAGELF
>TRBV5-8|12|TRBJ2-3|NA
ASSFLGGTDTQY
>TRBV7-9|14|TRBJ2-1|TRBD1
ASSLGRTGAYNEQF
>TRBV5-5|15|TRBJ2-1|NA
ASSLNRDIGSYNEQF
>TRBV5-4|10|TRBJ2-1|NA
ASSWGDNEQF
>TRBV5-6|11|TRBJ2-4|NA
ASSYGVENIQY
>TRBV11-2|13|TRBJ1-1|NA
ASSLEGPMNTEAF
>TRBV6-5|14|TRBJ2-1|TRBD1
ASSYSGTGWRNEQF
>TRBV3-1/TRBV3-2|12|TRBJ2-5|NA
ASSQGGGGQTQY
>TRBV5-1|13|TRBJ2-1|NA
ASSLRTTYYNEQF
>TRBV5-1|13|TRBJ1-1|TRBD1
ASSGGTGHGTEAF
>TRBV19|13|TRBJ1-5|TRBD1
ASSSQGRGNQPQH
>TRBV11-2|11|TRBJ2-7|TRBD1
ASSLTGGNEQY
>TRBV27|14|TRBJ2-4|NA
ASSPRTPLGENIQY
>TRBV5-1|11|TRBJ2-2|NA
ASSLEATGELF
>TRBV6-5|13|TRBJ2-1|NA
ASSRYSERYNEQF
>TRBV5-1|12|TRBJ1-1|NA
ASSLTTTGTEAF
>TRBV28|14|TRBJ2-1|NA
ASSPMGAGAWNEQF
>TRBV6-5|13|TRBJ2-1|NA
ASGGTAGPYNEQF
>TRBV6-2/TRBV6-3|13|TRBJ1-5|TRBD1
ASSLLGTGLQPQH
>TRBV5-1|13|TRBJ2-3|NA
ASKRGDISTDTQY
>TRBV21-1|14|TRBJ2-7|NA
ASSVPAAPISYEQY
>TRBV5-4|12|TRBJ2-7|NA
ASSLGSPTGEQY
>TRBV20-1|13|TRBJ2-3|TRBD2
SASSSGRPKGTQY
>TRBV6-5|12|TRBJ1-6|TRBD1
ASSPTGVYSPLH
>TRBV27|12|TRBJ1-1|NA
ASRKHGTQTDAF
>TRBV6-6|9|TRBJ1-4|NA
ASSYLEKLF
>TRBV14|12|TRBJ2-1|NA
ASSQAKGHNEQF
>TRBV2|14|TRBJ1-6|NA
ASSGTVRLSNSPLH
>TRBV28|13|TRBJ2-7|NA
ASSQILAASYEQY
>TRBV9|13|TRBJ1-2|NA
ASSDQLDRNYGYT
>TRBV6-2/TRBV6-3|15|TRBJ2-5|NA
ASSFPVPGQAKETQY
>TRBV7-8|12|TRBJ2-1|NA
ASSPAVQYNEQF